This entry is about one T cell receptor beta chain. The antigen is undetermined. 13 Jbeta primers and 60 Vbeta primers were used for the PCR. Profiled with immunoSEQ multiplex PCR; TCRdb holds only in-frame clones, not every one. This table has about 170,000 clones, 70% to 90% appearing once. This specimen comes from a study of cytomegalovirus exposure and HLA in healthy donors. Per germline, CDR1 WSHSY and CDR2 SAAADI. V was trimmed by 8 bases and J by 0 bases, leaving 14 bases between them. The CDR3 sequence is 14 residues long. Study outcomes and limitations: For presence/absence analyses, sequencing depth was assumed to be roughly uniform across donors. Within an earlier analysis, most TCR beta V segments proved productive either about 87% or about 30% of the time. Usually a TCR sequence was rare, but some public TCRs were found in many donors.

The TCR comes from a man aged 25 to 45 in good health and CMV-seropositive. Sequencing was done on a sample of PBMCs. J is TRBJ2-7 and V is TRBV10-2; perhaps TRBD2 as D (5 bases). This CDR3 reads CASQWEKRSYEQYF. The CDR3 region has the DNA TGCGCCAGCCAGTGGGAGAAGCGCTCCTACGAGCAGTACTTC.